These T cell receptor beta chains were read from a single sample in a study of blood T cell repertoires in COVID-19. Sequenced by immunoSEQ multiplex PCR; TCRdb stores in-frame clones only, minus some. This table holds just over 300,000 clones, around 86% found once. The sequencing input was PBMCs or T cells enriched from blood (not recorded which). These TCRs come from a man between 25 and 39 years old who had recovered from COVID-19. Both conserved end residues are part of each CDR3. A D gene is named only where the DNA matches it firmly. Only some rows state a clone size, as once, few, many or a class for expanded clones.

clone size,V gene,D gene,J gene,CDR3 protein,CDR3 DNA
-,TRBV6-5,-,TRBJ1-1,CASGGQSNTEAFF,TGTGCCAGCGGCGGACAGTCGAACACTGAAGCTTTCTTT
-,TRBV7-6,TRBD1,TRBJ2-1,CASSLSRGQGRTNEQFF,TGTGCCAGCAGCTTAAGTAGGGGACAGGGGCGGACCAATGAGCAGTTCTTC
-,TRBV3-1/TRBV3-2,TRBD2,TRBJ2-2,CASSRGLAVNTGELFF,TGTGCCAGCAGCCGAGGACTAGCGGTGAACACCGGGGAGCTGTTTTTT
few,TRBV6-4,-,TRBJ1-6,CASSVGREGSPLHF,TGTGCCAGCAGTGTCGGCAGGGAAGGTTCACCCCTCCACTTT
-,TRBV30,-,TRBJ1-5,CAWSTGSGPQHF,TGTGCCTGGAGTACGGGATCAGGGCCCCAGCATTTT
-,TRBV7-9,-,TRBJ1-1,CASSPGQSVWTEAFF,TGTGCCAGCAGCCCCGGACAGTCGGTGTGGACTGAAGCTTTCTTT
-,TRBV27,-,TRBJ2-6,CASSPLQVQAGANVLTF,TGTGCCAGCAGCCCTCTACAGGTCCAGGCCGGGGCCAACGTCCTGACTTTC
-,TRBV11-2,-,TRBJ2-7,CASTGIRGVGSNEQYF,TGTGCCAGCACGGGGATTCGGGGAGTAGGGTCCAACGAGCAGTACTTC
-,TRBV6-6,-,TRBJ1-2,CASSDRSGGDYGYTF,TGTGCCAGCAGCGACCGTTCGGGGGGAGACTATGGCTACACCTTC
few,TRBV4-2,TRBD1,TRBJ2-7,CASSQGDRDRVYEQYF,TGTGCCAGCAGCCAAGGGGACCGGGACAGGGTCTACGAGCAGTACTTC